One sample yielded the 29 T cell receptor beta chains listed below, sequenced in a study of T cells after yellow fever vaccination. TCRdb itself ran the 5' RACE reads through MiXCR, one entry per CDR3 protein. Among approximately 550,000 distinct CDR3 sequences listed, approximately 13% were seen once. The sequencing here drew on PBMCs, taken on the day of the yellow fever booster vaccination. The origin of the receptors is a man aged 25 to 45 who received the YFV17D yellow fever vaccine.

Note on this clonotype: One end of the junction varies from germline; a read error may be responsible. The rearrangement links TRBV5-1 to TRBJ2-6; 7 bases line up with TRBD2. This CDR3 contains 15 residues. The V gene's germline CDR1 is SGHRS and CDR2 YFSETQ. CDR3 amino acids: CASRLGGPGANVLTF. DNA of the CDR3: TGCGCCAGCAGATTGGGAGGGCCTGGGGCCAACGTCCTGACTTTC.

There are a few counts of this clonotype. The chain joins TRBV11-2 to TRBJ2-5; 8 bases fit TRBD2. The CDR3 is 13 amino acids. Germline V lookup: CDR1 SGHAT, CDR2 FQNNGV. Trimming cost V 7 bases and J 2 bases; bases outside gene matches: 3. CDR3 DNA sequence: TGTGCCAGCAATCGCGGGAGGCAAGAGACCCAGTACTTC. Translating it yields CASNRGRQETQYF.

V usage is TRBV20-1 and J usage is TRBJ1-1, with unresolved D. V gave up 5 bases and J gave up 1 base, with 20 bases separating them. Germline values: CDR1 DFQATT, CDR2 SNEGSKA (reference sequence). CDR3 length equals 16 residues. CDR3 amino acids: CSAPERLVRPNTEAFF. The CDR3 DNA reads as TGCAGTGCTCCCGAGCGGCTGGTTAGACCGAACACTGAAGCTTTCTTT.

This clonotype has just a few counts. The J gene is TRBJ2-1, the V gene TRBV20-1; TRBD1 matches at 8 bases. V was pared by 0 bases and J by 5 bases, with 6 bases of the junction left unmatched. CDR1 and CDR2 from the germline V gene are DFQATT and SNEGSKA (reference sequence). The CDR3 extends over 15 amino acids. The CDR3 protein is CSARDLAGGHNEQFF. CDR3 coding DNA: TGCAGTGCTAGAGATTTGGCAGGGGGCCACAATGAGCAGTTCTTC.

There are a few counts of this clonotype. V usage is TRBV6-5 and J usage is TRBJ1-5, with TRBD1 identical over 8 bases. J was trimmed by 0 bases and V by 4 bases; bases with no gene match: 2. The CDR3 is 15 residues long. Germline CDR1 is MNHEY and CDR2 is SVGAGI. CDR3 residues: CASSSGGHSNQPQHF. In DNA, the CDR3 is TGTGCCAGCAGTTCAGGGGGCCATAGCAATCAGCCCCAGCATTTT.

The J gene is TRBJ2-7, the V gene TRBV2, with TRBD1 identical over 12 bases. The CDR3 runs to 19 residues. CDR1 and CDR2 (germline): SNHLY, FYNNEI. V was clipped by 7 bases and J by 0 bases; unmatched bases: 16. The CDR3 is CASNIPGQGATGTSYEQYF. Written as DNA, the CDR3 is TGTGCCAGCAATATTCCGGGACAGGGGGCGACCGGAACCTCCTACGAGCAGTACTTC.

This chain connects TRBV18 to TRBJ2-1; 12 nucleotides align to TRBD1. With V trimmed by 3 bases and J by 11 bases, 11 bases remained unmatched. Germline values: CDR1 KGHSH, CDR2 LQKENI. The CDR3 sequence is 16 residues long. The chain's CDR3 is CASSPPGQGASRKQFF. CDR3 DNA sequence: TGTGCCAGCTCACCCCCGGGACAGGGGGCCTCTAGGAAGCAGTTCTTC. Combining the CDR3 with reference TRBV18 and TRBJ2-1 gives the whole variable domain NAGVMQNPRHLVRRRGQEARLRCSPMKGHSHVYWYRQLPEEGLKFMVYLQKENIIDESGMPKERFSAEFPKEGPSILRIQQVVRGDSAAYFCASSPPGQGASRKQFFGPGTRLTVL.

This chain joins TRBV6-5 and TRBJ2-1, with D perhaps matching TRBD1 (6 bases). V was cut by 0 bases and J by 4 bases, with 10 bases left in between. This CDR3 comprises 15 residues. Looked up from germline, CDR1 is MNHEY and CDR2 is SVGAGI. CDR3 in DNA: TGTGCCAGCAGTTACTCCCGGGACAAGTACAATGAGCAGTTCTTC. Translation gives CASSYSRDKYNEQFF.

The rearrangement joins TRBV28 to TRBJ2-7; unclear D gene. CDR1 and CDR2 (germline): MDHEN, SYDVKM. The CDR3 is 13 residues long. With 7 bases removed from V and 2 bases from J, the gap between germline ends came to 12 bases. The CDR3: CASISSSTYEQYF. DNA of the CDR3: TGTGCCAGCATCTCGTCCTCTACCTACGAGCAGTACTTC. Drawing the rest from reference TRBV28 and TRBJ2-7, the complete variable domain is DVKVTQSSRYLVKRTGEKVFLECVQDMDHENMFWYRQDPGLGLRLIYFSYDVKMKEKGDIPEGYSVSREKKERFSLILESASTNQTSMYLCASISSSTYEQYFGPGTRLTVT.

This chain links TRBV5-5 with TRBJ2-1, with D uncertain. This CDR3 is 14 amino acids long. The germline V gene encodes CDR1 SGHKS and CDR2 YYEKEE (reference sequence). Trimming left V 3 bases short and J 9 bases short, with 16 bases between. The CDR3 nucleotides read TGTGCCAGCAGCTCCTGGGAAGGAGACATTGAGCAGTTCTTC. Protein sequence: CASSSWEGDIEQFF.

The J gene is TRBJ2-5, the V gene TRBV5-1; 10 nucleotides match TRBD1. V trimming: 3 bases; J trimming: 5 bases; junction bases outside the gene matches: 7. Germline loops: CDR1 SGHRS, CDR2 YFSETQ. The CDR3 contains 15 residues. The CDR3 DNA reads as TGCGCCAGCAGCTCTTTGGGGACAGGGGATGAGACCCAGTACTTC. Its protein is CASSSLGTGDETQYF.

There are a few counts of this clonotype. This chain joins TRBV7-9 and TRBJ2-7; no clear D. Per germline, CDR1 SEHNR and CDR2 FQNEAQ (reference sequence). V was shortened by 5 bases and J by 0 bases, with 11 bases between the two germline ends. The CDR3 runs to 14 residues. Here the CDR3 reads CASSLYPSSYEQYF. The DNA for the CDR3 is TGTGCCAGCAGCCTCTACCCGAGCTCCTACGAGCAGTACTTC. Full variable domain (missing parts from reference TRBV7-9 and TRBJ2-7): DTGVSQNPRHKITKRGQNVTFRCDPISEHNRLYWYRQTLGQGPEFLTYFQNEAQLEKSRLLSDRFSAERPKGSFSTLEIQRTEQGDSAMYLCASSLYPSSYEQYFGPGTRLTVT.

This clonotype was picked up a small number of times. The V and J genes are TRBV20-1 and TRBJ2-3, with D possibly matching TRBD2 (5 bases). V lost 6 bases and J 4 bases, leaving 20 bases between the germline ends. There are 15 residues in the CDR3. The germline CDR1 and CDR2 sequences are DFQATT and SNEGSKA (reference sequence). CDR3 sequence: CSATSPGIGADTQYF. The DNA of the CDR3 is TGCAGTGCGACCTCCCCGGGGATTGGGGCAGATACGCAGTATTTT.

This clonotype was detected only a few times. V usage is TRBV11-2 and J usage is TRBJ1-5; no firm D call. Germline V gene data show CDR1 as SGHAT and CDR2 as FQNNGV. The ends were cut back, 4 bases at V and 6 bases at J, with 4 bases in the middle. The CDR3 length is 11 residues. CDR3 DNA: TGTGCCAGCAGCTCGTCTCAGCCCCAGCATTTT. It specifies CASSSSQPQHF.

This clonotype has at least ten counts. The rearrangement joins TRBV20-1 to TRBJ2-7; 13 bases fit TRBD2. V gave up 0 bases and J gave up 2 bases; unmatched junction bases: 13. This CDR3 comprises 19 residues. Germline CDR1 DFQATT, CDR2 SNEGSKA (reference sequence). The CDR3: CSARDRTSGSLGSPYEQYF. Written as DNA, the CDR3 is TGCAGTGCTAGAGATAGGACTAGCGGGAGTCTCGGCAGCCCCTACGAGCAGTACTTC.

This clonotype appeared a few times. The V and J genes are TRBV5-1 and TRBJ2-3; no clear D gene. Germline V CDR1 and CDR2: SGHRS, YFSETQ. CDR3 length equals 15 residues. The germline V and J ends were trimmed by 0 bases and 2 bases, with 10 bases remaining between them. CDR3 DNA sequence: TGCGCCAGCAGCTTGGACGTTGGTGTCACAGATACGCAGTATTTT. Protein: CASSLDVGVTDTQYF.

This clonotype was seen only a few times. The chain employs TRBV30 and TRBJ2-3; D unclear. From germline, CDR1 is GTSNPN and CDR2 SVGIG (reference sequence). CDR3 length equals 12 residues. Trimming shortened V by 3 bases and J by 3 bases, and 7 bases separated the two germline ends. CDR3 nucleotides: TGTGCCTGGAGACAGCAAACAGATACGCAGTATTTT. Its protein is CAWRQQTDTQYF.

The chain joins TRBV7-2 to TRBJ2-5, with 9 bases identical to TRBD2. Trimming removed 3 bases from V and 5 bases from J; junction bases left unmatched: 4. This CDR3 comprises 14 residues. Germline lookup yields CDR1 SGHTA and CDR2 FQGNSA. The CDR3 DNA reads TGTGCCAGCAGCTTTAGCGGGAGCCGGGAGACCCAGTACTTC. Encoded protein: CASSFSGSRETQYF.

The CDR3 DNA reads TGCAGCGCGTGGGACTACAGGGGAAATGAGCAGTTCTTC. Its translation is CSAWDYRGNEQFF. This chain joins TRBV20-1 and TRBJ2-1; either TRBD1 or TRBD2 may fit D (7 bases each). Per the germline V gene, CDR1 is DFQATT and CDR2 is SNEGSKA (reference sequence). This CDR3 is 13 amino acids long.

This clonotype was counted between two and nine times. The rearrangement links TRBV7-9 to TRBJ2-1, with TRBD1 as a possible D gene (7 bases). Trimming stripped 5 bases from V and 6 bases from J, with 14 bases between. This CDR3 is built from 14 residues. Germline loops: CDR1 SEHNR, CDR2 FQNEAQ (reference sequence). The CDR3 DNA reads as TGTGCCAGCAGCCTCCTCCAGGGGGGCAATGAGCAGTTCTTC. Its translation is CASSLLQGGNEQFF.

The rearrangement links TRBV29-1 to TRBJ2-1; TRBD2 matches 8 bases. The CDR3 is 13 residues long. CDR1 and CDR2 (germline): SQVTM, ANQGSEA. V dropped 5 bases and J dropped 3; count of bases not matched to a gene: 3. For the CDR3, the DNA is TGCAGCGTTAGAGCGGGGGACTACAATGAGCAGTTCTTC. This codes for CSVRAGDYNEQFF.

The chain joins TRBV3-1 to TRBJ2-3; TRBD2 matches at 9 bases. The CDR3 covers 15 residues. Trimming removed 6 bases from V and 5 bases from J; junction bases left unmatched: 9. CDR1 and CDR2 from the germline V gene are LGHDT and YNNKEL (reference sequence). The CDR3 DNA sequence: TGTGCCAGCAGGGACGTAGCGGGAGAATTAGATACGCAGTATTTT. It yields the protein CASRDVAGELDTQYF.

The chain combines TRBV29-1 with TRBJ2-1; 12 bases are a match to TRBD2. Germline V gene sequence: CDR1 SQVTM, CDR2 ANQGSEA. The CDR3 covers 12 residues. The V segment lost 7 bases and the J segment 12 bases; nucleotides outside the gene matches: 7. Here the CDR3 DNA reads TGCAGCGGACTAGCGGGAGCCCAAGGGCAGTTCTTC. It yields the protein CSGLAGAQGQFF.

A few counts support this clonotype. This sequence joins TRBV7-9 and TRBJ1-2; D unclear. Trimming removed 1 base from V and 4 bases from J, with 13 bases in between. CDR1 is SEHNR and CDR2 is FQNEAQ in the germline V gene (reference sequence). The CDR3 consists of 15 residues. The CDR3 DNA sequence: TGTGCCAGCAGCTTAGAGGTTGATTACTCCTATGGCTACACCTTC. Translation: CASSLEVDYSYGYTF.

This clonotype was counted only a few times. The chain uses TRBV7-2 and TRBJ2-2; D not certain. Germline V gives CDR1 SGHTA, CDR2 FQGNSA. The CDR3 sequence is 15 residues long. Trimming removed 1 base from V and 1 base from J, with 7 bases in between. The CDR3 DNA sequence: TGTGCCAGCAGCTTAGGCTGGGGGAACACCGGGGAGCTGTTTTTT. It encodes CASSLGWGNTGELFF.

This clonotype was counted ten times or more. DNA for the CDR3: TGTGCCAGCAGCTCAACCGCCTGGGCCGGGGAGCTGTTTTTT. Translating gives CASSSTAWAGELFF. V is TRBV7-2 and J is TRBJ2-2; D gene unclear. V was pared by 4 bases and J by 6 bases, with 12 bases between. The length of the CDR3 is 14 residues. Per the germline V gene, CDR1 is SGHTA and CDR2 is FQGNSA.

The chain links TRBV12-3 or TRBV12-4 to TRBJ1-6, with D unresolved. Trimming removed 6 bases at V and 10 bases at J, with 19 bases between. The CDR3 runs to 15 residues. The CDR3 loop reads CASRSTVVAGSPLHF. CDR3 nucleotides: TGTGCCAGCAGGTCTACAGTCGTTGCTGGCTCACCCCTCCACTTT.

The chain uses TRBV5-4 and TRBJ1-1; D gene unclear. In germline, CDR1 is SGHNT, CDR2 YYREEE (reference sequence). Trimming cost V 2 bases and J 7 bases, with 15 bases left between them. This CDR3 has 14 residues. The chain's CDR3 is CASSFEWRKGEAFF. In DNA form, the CDR3 reads TGTGCCAGCAGCTTTGAATGGAGAAAAGGTGAAGCTTTCTTT.

This clonotype was detected many times. The chain employs TRBV7-9 and TRBJ2-7; a weak D match, TRBD2 (5 bases). From germline, CDR1 is SEHNR and CDR2 FQNEAQ (reference sequence). Trimming pared 2 bases from V and 3 bases from J, leaving 11 bases between. The CDR3 has 14 residues. CDR3 sequence: CASSLLAGDYEQYF. The CDR3 DNA reads as TGTGCCAGCAGCTTATTGGCCGGGGACTACGAGCAGTACTTC.